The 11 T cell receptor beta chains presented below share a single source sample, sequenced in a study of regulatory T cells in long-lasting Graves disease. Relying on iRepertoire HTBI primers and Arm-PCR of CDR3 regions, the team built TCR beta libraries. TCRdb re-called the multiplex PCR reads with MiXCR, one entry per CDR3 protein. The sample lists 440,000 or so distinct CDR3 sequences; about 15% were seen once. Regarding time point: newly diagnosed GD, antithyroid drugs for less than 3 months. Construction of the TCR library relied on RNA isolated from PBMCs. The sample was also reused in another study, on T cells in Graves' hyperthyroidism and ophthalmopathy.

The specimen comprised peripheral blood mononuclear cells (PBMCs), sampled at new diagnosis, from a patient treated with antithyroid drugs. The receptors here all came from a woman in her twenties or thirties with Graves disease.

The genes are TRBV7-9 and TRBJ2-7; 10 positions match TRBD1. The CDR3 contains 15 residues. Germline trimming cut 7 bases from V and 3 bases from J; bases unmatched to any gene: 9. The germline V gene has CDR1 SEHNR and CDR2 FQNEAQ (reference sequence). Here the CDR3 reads CASILVGTGVYEQYF. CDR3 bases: TGTGCCAGCATCCTTGTCGGGACAGGGGTCTACGAGCAGTACTTC. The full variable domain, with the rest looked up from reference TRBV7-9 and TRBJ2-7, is DTGVSQNPRHKITKRGQNVTFRCDPISEHNRLYWYRQTLGQGPEFLTYFQNEAQLEKSRLLSDRFSAERPKGSFSTLEIQRTEQGDSAMYLCASILVGTGVYEQYFGPGTRLTVT.

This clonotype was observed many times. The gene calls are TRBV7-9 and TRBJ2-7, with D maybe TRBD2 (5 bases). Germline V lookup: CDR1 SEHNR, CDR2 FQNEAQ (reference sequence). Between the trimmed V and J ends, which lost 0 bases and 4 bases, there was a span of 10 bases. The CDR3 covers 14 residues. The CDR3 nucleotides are TGTGCCAGCAGCTTAGCAGGGAGTGGGTACGAGCAGTACTTC. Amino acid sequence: CASSLAGSGYEQYF.

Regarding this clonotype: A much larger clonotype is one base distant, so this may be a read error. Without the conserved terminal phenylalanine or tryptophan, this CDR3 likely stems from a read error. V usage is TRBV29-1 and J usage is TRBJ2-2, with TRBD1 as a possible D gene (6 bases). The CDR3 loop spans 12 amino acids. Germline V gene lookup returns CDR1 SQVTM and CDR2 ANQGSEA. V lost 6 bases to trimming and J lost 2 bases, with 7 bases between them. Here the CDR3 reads CSVDSNTGELFS. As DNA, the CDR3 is TGCAGCGTGGACAGTAACACCGGGGAGCTGTTTTCT.

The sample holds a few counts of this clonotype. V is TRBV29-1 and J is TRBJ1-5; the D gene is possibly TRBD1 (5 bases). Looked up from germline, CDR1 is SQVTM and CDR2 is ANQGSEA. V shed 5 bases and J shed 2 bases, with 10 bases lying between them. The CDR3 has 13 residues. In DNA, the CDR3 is TGCAGCGTTTCAGGGAAAGGCAATCAGCCCCAGCATTTT. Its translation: CSVSGKGNQPQHF.

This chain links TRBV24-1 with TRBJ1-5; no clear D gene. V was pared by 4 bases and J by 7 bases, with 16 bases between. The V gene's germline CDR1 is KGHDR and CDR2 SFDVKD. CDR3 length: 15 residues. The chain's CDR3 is CATSETREISQPQHF. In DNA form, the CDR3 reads TGTGCCACCAGTGAGACCCGGGAGATTAGCCAGCCCCAGCATTTT.

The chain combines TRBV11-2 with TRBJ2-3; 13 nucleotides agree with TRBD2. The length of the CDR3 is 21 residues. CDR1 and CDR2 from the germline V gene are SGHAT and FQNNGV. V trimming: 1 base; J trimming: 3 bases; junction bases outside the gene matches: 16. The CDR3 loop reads CASSLVSGQWTSGSSTDTQYF. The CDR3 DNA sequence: TGTGCCAGCAGCTTAGTTTCGGGGCAATGGACTAGCGGGAGTAGTACAGATACGCAGTATTTT.

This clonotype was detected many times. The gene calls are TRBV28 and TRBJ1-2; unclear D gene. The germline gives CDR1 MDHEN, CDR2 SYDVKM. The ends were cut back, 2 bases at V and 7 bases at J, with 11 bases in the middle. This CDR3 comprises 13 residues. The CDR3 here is CASSLEGKSGYTF. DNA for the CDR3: TGTGCCAGCAGTTTAGAGGGAAAAAGTGGCTACACCTTC.

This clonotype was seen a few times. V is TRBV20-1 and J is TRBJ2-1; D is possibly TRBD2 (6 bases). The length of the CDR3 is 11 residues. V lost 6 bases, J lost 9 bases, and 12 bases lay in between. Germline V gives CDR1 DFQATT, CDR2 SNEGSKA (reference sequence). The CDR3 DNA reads TGCAGTGCCCGGGGACTGCCTGAGCAGTTCTTC. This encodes CSARGLPEQFF.

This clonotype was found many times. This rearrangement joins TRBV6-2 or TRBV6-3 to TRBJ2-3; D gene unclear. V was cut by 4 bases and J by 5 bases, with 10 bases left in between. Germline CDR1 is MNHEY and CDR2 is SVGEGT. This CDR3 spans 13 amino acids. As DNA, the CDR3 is TGTGCCAGCAGTTCCCCGGATGGAGATACGCAGTATTTT. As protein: CASSSPDGDTQYF.

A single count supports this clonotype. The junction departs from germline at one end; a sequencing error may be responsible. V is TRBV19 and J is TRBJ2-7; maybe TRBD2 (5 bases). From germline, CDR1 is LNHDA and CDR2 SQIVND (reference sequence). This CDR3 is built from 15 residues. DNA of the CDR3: TGTGCCAGCAGTATCTGGCCCCGAGGAGGCTACGAGCAGTACTTC. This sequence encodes CASSIWPRGGYEQYF.

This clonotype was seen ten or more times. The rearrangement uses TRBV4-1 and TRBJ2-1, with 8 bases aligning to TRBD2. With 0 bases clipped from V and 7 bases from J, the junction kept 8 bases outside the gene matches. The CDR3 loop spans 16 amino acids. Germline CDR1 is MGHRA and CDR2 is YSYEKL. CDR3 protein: CASSQDSGRVGNEQFF. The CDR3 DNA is TGCGCCAGCAGCCAAGATTCCGGGAGGGTGGGGAATGAGCAGTTCTTC.